This T cell receptor (beta chain) was captured by sequencing in a study of blood T cell repertoires in COVID-19. About the research overall: COVID-19 samples from acute and convalescent phases originated in the United States, Italy and Spain.

Original processing notes: The assay estimated nucleated cells by amplifying reference gene primers. Profiling relied on immunoSEQ multiplex PCR, and the TCRdb table lists in-frame clones only, not all of them. The V and J calls and clone size were taken over from that table, and D and trimming were inferred from the DNA. Here the sample spans more than 150,000 clones, about 79% being singletons. The sample consisted of peripheral blood. This clonotype was sampled from a woman in her seventies with acute or convalescent COVID-19.

CDR3 region: CASSSGVTTSYNEQFF. The CDR3 nucleotides read TGTGCCAGCAGCTCAGGTGTGACTACCTCCTACAATGAGCAGTTCTTC. This chain joins TRBV9 and TRBJ2-1; a possible D gene is TRBD2 (5 bases). V lost 4 bases, J lost 0 bases, and 14 bases lay in between. The germline gives CDR1 SGDLS, CDR2 YYNGEE. This CDR3 has 16 amino acids.